This T cell receptor beta chain was documented in a study of blood T cell repertoires in COVID-19 (TCRdb year 2020). Concerning the study at large: The collaborator samples originated in the United States, Italy and Spain and spanned the acute and convalescent phases of COVID-19. The repertoires were made available in a free public database intended to serve as a resource for research on the immune response to SARS-CoV-2. Where available, HLA class I and class II types were obtained from metadata supplied by the sample provider rather than from assay-based typing. The prospective study material was composed of cDNA or gDNA derived from T cells, B-cell-depleted T cells, or PBMCs. Samples were obtained from the ongoing ImmuneRACE study (first 160 participants) and from over 1,000 subjects provided by 6 global collaborators. Deeply sampled blood TCRbeta repertoires from subjects exposed to, actively infected with, or recovered from COVID-19 were included in the dataset. The sample metadata nearly always contained a de-identified subject ID, COVID-19 status, age in years and sex.

Collaborating institutions collected whole blood in K2EDTA tubes following their own protocols. Collaborator samples were shipped for TCRbeta analysis as frozen whole blood, isolated PBMCs, or DNA extracted from either sample type. TCRbeta CDR3 regions were amplified from genomic DNA by means of the immunoSEQ Assay, a bias-controlled multiplex PCR. Per the authors' processing: The number of nucleated cells in each sample was estimated by amplification of reference gene primers within the assay. Sequence reads were collapsed and filtered to measure the absolute abundance of every unique TCRbeta CDR3 rearrangement. For each sample, productive Simpson clonality was calculated as the square root of Simpson's diversity index across productive rearrangements. In its TCRdb copy, this immuneACCESS table keeps in-frame sequences only and misses some clones. Where compared with another copy, unresolved V genes explain less than half of these, and the others have no known cause. That table is the source of V, J and clone size, and D and trimming were worked out from the DNA. The sample yields 120,000 or so clones; almost 70% were counted once. 2% to 2.5% of the sample goes to the ten largest clones.

The study at large found these results: The amount of clinical and demographic metadata varied by source and participant and was provided uncurated.

Looking up the germline V gene yields CDR1 SNHLY and CDR2 FYNNEI. The germline V and J ends show losses of 6 bases and 6 bases respectively, and no gene match explains 10 bases of the junction. Taken from cysteine to phenylalanine, the CDR3 has 14 residues. CDR3 DNA only is kept here, 42 bases in frame from base 1. To note about this clone: This receptor's antigen is unknown. Base qualities are missing; no much larger clone stands one base away.

Sequenced sample: peripheral blood. This TCR derives from a woman between 65 and 79 years old with acute or convalescent COVID-19. The sequence is built from TRBV2 and TRBJ2-7, and TRBD1 matches 8 of the central bases. The DNA sequence is as follows: TGTGCCAGCAGCGGTACAGGGACAGGTCCCGAGCAGTACTTC. It translates as CASSGTGTGPEQYF.